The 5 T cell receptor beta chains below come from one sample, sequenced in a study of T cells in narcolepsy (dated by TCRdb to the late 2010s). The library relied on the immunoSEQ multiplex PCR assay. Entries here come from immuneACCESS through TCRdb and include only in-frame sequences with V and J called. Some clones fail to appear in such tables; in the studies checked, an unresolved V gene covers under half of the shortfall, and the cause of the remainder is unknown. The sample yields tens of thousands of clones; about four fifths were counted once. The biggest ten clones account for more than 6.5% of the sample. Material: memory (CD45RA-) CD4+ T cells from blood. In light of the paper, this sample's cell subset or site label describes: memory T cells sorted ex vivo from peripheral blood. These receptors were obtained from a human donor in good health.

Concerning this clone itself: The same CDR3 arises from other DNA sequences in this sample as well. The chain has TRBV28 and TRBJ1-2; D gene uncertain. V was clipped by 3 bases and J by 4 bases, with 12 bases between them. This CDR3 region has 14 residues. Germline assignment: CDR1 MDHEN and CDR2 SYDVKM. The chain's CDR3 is CASSLSGVGYGYTF. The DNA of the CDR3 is TGTGCCAGCAGTTTGTCAGGAGTGGGCTATGGCTACACCTTC.

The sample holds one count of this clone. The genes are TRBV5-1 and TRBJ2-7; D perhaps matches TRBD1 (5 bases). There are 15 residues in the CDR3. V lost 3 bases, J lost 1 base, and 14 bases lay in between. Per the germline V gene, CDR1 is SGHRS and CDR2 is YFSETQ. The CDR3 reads CASSWGSGSSYEQYF. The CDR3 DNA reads TGCGCCAGCAGCTGGGGCTCGGGCAGTTCCTACGAGCAGTACTTC.

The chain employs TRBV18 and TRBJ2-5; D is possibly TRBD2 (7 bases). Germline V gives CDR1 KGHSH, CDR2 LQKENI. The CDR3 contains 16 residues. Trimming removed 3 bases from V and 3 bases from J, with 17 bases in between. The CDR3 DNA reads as TGTGCCAGCTCACCGGGCCTGGGGGGGCTCAAAGAGACCCAGTACTTC. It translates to CASSPGLGGLKETQYF.

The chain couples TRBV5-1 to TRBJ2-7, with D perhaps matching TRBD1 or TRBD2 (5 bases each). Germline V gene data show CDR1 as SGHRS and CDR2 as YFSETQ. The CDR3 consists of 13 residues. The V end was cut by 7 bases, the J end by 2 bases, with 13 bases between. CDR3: CASAGTGPYEQYF. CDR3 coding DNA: TGCGCCAGCGCCGGGACGGGGCCCTACGAGCAGTACTTC.

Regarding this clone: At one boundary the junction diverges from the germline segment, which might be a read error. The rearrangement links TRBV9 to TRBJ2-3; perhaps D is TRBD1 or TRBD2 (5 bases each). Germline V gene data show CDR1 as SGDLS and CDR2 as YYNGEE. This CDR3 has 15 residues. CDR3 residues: CVSSVEGNRADTQYF. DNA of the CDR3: TGTGTCAGCAGCGTAGAGGGGAACCGAGCAGATACGCAGTATTTT.